This entry concerns a single T cell receptor (beta chain). Its specificity is not known. During the collection period, no donor immune events like infections were recorded. These data originate in a study of identifying expanded T cells in peripheral blood. The protocol was immunoSEQ multiplex PCR, while the TCRdb copy is restricted to in-frame clones and leaves out a portion. Of about 53,000 clones listed, around 83% were seen once; the top ten hold under 20%. The CDR3 runs to 13 residues. V was clipped by 0 bases and J by 7 bases, with 7 bases between them. Germline values: CDR1 SGHRS, CDR2 YFSETQ. General study points: Clone count variance between approximately 2-week samples rose with total template count. Differentially abundant clones: roughly 1.2 between replicates, 16.4 at about 13 days, under 25 at four.

The receptor comes from a person between 18 and 75 years old in good health. The material sequenced was blood. This chain links TRBV5-1 with TRBJ1-4; D is ambiguous. The CDR3 is CASSLGAREKLFF. The CDR3 DNA follows: TGCGCCAGCAGCTTGGGGGCACGTGAAAAACTGTTTTTT.